This T cell receptor beta chain was captured by sequencing in a study of glioma-infiltrating T cells. For the study at large: Before surgery, glioma patients received dexamethasone for at most six days.

Study results and caveats: Gliomas, especially low-grade, showed above-expected tissue-blood divergence; non-neoplastic patients showed below. Shared blood CDR3 signature motifs marked patients with low tissue-blood divergence.

This CDR3 region has 15 residues. Germline V gives CDR1 SEHNR, CDR2 FQNEAQ (reference sequence). Trimming took 5 bases from V and 3 from J; bases not matched to a gene: 8. Remarks on this clonotype: The antigen remains unidentified.

Using RNA template, CDR3s of TCR alpha and beta were amplified with iRepertoire arm-PCR. A single record per CDR3 protein comes from TCRdb applying MiXCR to the multiplex PCR reads. The sample carries fewer than 500,000 distinct CDR3 sequences, 41% recorded once. The source of this sequence is a human donor with low-grade glioma or glioblastoma, undergoing nonglioma brain surgery, or in good health (not recorded which). The gene calls are TRBV7-9 and TRBJ2-7, with 9 bases that match TRBD2. The sample consisted of glioma tissue, nonneoplastic brain tissue, or PBMCs (not recorded which). CDR3 sequence reads: CASSPLSGGNYEQYF. The CDR3, as DNA: TGTGCCAGCAGCCCTCTCAGCGGGGGGAACTACGAGCAGTACTTC.